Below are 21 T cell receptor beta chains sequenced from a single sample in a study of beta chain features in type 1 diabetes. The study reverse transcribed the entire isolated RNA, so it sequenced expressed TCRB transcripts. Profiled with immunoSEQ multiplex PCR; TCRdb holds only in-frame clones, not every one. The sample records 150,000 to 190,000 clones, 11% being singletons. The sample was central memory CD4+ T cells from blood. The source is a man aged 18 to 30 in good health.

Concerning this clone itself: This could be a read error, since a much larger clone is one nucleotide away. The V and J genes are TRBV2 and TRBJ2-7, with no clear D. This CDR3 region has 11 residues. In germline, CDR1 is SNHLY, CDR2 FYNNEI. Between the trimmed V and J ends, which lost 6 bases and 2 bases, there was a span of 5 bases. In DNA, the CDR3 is TGTGCCAGCAGCTCCGCCTACGAGCAGTACTTC. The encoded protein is CASSSAYEQYF.

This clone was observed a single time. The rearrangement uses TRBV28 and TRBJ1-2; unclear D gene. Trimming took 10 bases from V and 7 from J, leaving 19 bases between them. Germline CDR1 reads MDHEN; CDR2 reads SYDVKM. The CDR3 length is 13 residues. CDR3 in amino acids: CANGDRLGAGYTF. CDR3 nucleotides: TGTGCCAACGGGGATCGCTTGGGCGCTGGCTACACCTTC.

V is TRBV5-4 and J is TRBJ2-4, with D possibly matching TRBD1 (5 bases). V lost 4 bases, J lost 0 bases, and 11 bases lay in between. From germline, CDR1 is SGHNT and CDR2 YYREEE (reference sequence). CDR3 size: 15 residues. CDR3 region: CASSPTAIAKNIQYF. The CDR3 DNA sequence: TGTGCCAGCAGCCCGACAGCTATAGCCAAAAACATTCAGTACTTC.

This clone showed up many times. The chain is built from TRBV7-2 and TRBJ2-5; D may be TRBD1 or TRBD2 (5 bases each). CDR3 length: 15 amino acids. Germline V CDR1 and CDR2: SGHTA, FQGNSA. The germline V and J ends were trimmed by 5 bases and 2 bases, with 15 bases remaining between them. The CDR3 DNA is TGTGCCAGCAGCCCCGCCCGGGGCCATCAAGAGACCCAGTACTTC. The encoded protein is CASSPARGHQETQYF.

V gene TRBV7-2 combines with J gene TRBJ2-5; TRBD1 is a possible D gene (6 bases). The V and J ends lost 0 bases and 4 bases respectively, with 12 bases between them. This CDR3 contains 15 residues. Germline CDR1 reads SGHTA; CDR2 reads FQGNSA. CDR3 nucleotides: TGTGCCAGCAGCTTAGCCGGGACACAAGGAGAGACCCAGTACTTC. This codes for CASSLAGTQGETQYF. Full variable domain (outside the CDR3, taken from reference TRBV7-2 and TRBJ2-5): GAGVSQSPSNKVTEKGKDVELRCDPISGHTALYWYRQSLGQGLEFLIYFQGNSAPDKSGLPSDRFSAERTGGSVSTLTIQRTQQEDSAVYLCASSLAGTQGETQYFGPGTRLLVL.

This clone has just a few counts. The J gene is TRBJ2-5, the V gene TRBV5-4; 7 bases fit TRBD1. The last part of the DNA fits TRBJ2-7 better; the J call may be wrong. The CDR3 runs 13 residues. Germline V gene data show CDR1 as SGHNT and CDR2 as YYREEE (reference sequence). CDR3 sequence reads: CASSRDSGYEQYF. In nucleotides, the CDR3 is TGTGCCAGCAGCCGGGACAGTGGCTACGAGCAGTACTTC.

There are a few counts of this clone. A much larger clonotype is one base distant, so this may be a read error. CDR3 in amino acids: CASSYGGPLHF. CDR3 nucleotides: TGTGCCAGCAGTTACGGGGGACCCCTCCACTTT. The V and J genes are TRBV28 and TRBJ1-6, with D maybe TRBD1 (5 bases). CDR3 length: 11 residues. Trimming cost V 4 bases and J 12 bases, with 7 bases left between them. Germline V gives CDR1 MDHEN, CDR2 SYDVKM.

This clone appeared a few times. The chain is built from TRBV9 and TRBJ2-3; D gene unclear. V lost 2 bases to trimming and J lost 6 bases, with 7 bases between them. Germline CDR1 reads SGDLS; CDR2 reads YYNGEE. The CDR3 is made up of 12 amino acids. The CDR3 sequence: CASSVTRDTQYF. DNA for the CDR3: TGTGCCAGCAGCGTGACCAGGGATACGCAGTATTTT. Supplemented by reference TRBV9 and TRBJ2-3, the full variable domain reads DSGVTQTPKHLITATGQRVTLRCSPRSGDLSVYWYQQSLDQGLQFLIQYYNGEERAKGNILERFSAQQFPDLHSELNLSSLELGDSALYFCASSVTRDTQYFGPGTRLTVL.

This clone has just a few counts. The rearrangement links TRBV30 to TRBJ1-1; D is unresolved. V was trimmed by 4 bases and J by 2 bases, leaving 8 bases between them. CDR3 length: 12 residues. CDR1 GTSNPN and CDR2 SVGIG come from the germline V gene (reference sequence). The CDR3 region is CAWTVRNTEAFF. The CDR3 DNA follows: TGTGCCTGGACCGTCCGAAACACTGAAGCTTTCTTT.

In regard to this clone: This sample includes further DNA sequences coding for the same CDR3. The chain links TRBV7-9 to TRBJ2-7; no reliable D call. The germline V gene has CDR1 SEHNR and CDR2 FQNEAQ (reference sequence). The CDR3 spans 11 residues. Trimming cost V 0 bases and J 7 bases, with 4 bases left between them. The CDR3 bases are TGTGCCAGCAGCTTAGCGGGGGAGCAGTACTTC. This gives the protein CASSLAGEQYF.

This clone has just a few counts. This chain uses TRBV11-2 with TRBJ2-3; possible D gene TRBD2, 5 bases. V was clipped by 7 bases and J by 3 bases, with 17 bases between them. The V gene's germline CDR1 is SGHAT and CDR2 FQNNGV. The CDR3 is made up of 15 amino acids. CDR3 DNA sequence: TGTGCCAGCATTCGCGGGTGGAGCGAAACAGATACGCAGTATTTT. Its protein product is CASIRGWSETDTQYF.

CDR3 DNA sequence: TGTGCCAGCAGCCGGGACAGGGTTAGCTACGAGCAGTACTTC. Its protein product is CASSRDRVSYEQYF. V and J are TRBV14 and TRBJ2-7; 9 positions match TRBD1. The ends lost 4 bases at V and 3 bases at J; junction bases unmatched: 4. The CDR3 length is 14 residues. Germline V CDR1 and CDR2: SGHDN, FVKESK.

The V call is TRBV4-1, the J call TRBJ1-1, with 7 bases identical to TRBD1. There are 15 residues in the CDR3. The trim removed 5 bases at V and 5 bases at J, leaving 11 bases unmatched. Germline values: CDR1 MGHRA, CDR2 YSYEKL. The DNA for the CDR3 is TGCGCCAGCAGCGAATACAGGGGCTTGAGGACTGAAGCTTTCTTT. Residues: CASSEYRGLRTEAFF.

The DNA of the CDR3 is TGTGCCAGCCTCCAAGGGCCGACAGATCACCAAGAGACCCAGTACTTC. The encoded protein is CASLQGPTDHQETQYF. The chain links TRBV5-6 to TRBJ2-5; tentative D call: TRBD1 (5 bases). This CDR3 comprises 16 residues. Deletions cut 7 bases from V and 0 bases from J, with 19 bases between. CDR1 is SGHDT and CDR2 is YYEEEE in the germline V gene.

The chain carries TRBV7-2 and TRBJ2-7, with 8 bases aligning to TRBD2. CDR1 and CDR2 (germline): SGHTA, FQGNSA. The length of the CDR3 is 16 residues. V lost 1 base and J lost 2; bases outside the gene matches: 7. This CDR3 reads CASSLGLGLVAYEQYF. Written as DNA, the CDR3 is TGTGCCAGCAGCTTAGGCTTGGGACTAGTGGCCTACGAGCAGTACTTC.

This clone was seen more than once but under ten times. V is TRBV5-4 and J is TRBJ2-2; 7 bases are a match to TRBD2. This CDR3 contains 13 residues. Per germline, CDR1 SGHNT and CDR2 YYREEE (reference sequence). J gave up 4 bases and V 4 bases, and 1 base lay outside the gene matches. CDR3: CASSPGGTGELFF. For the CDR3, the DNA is TGTGCCAGCAGCCCGGGGGGCACCGGGGAGCTGTTTTTT.

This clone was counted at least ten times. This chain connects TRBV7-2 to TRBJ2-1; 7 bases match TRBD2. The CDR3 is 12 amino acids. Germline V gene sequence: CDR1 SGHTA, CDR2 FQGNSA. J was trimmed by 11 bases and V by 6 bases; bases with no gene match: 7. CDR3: CASRRSTSKQFF. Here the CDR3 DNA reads TGTGCCAGCAGGCGATCGACTAGCAAGCAGTTCTTC. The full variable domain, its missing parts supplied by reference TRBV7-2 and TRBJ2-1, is GAGVSQSPSNKVTEKGKDVELRCDPISGHTALYWYRQSLGQGLEFLIYFQGNSAPDKSGLPSDRFSAERTGGSVSTLTIQRTQQEDSAVYLCASRRSTSKQFFGPGTRLTVL.

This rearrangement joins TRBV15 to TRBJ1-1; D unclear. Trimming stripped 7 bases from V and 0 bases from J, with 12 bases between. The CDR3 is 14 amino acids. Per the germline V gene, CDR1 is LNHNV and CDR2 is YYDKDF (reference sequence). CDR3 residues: CATKPGPMNTEAFF. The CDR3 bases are TGTGCCACCAAGCCAGGACCAATGAACACTGAAGCTTTCTTT. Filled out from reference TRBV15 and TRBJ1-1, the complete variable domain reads DAMVIQNPRYQVTQFGKPVTLSCSQTLNHNVMYWYQQKSSQAPKLLFHYYDKDFNNEADTPDNFQSRRPNTSFCFLDIRSPGLGDTAMYLCATKPGPMNTEAFFGQGTRLTVV.

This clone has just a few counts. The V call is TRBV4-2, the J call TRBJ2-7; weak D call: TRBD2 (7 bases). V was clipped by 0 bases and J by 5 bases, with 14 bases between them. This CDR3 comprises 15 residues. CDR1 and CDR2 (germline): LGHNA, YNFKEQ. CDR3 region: CASSQDSRGGDEQYF. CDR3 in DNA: TGTGCCAGCAGCCAAGATTCCAGGGGAGGGGACGAGCAGTACTTC.

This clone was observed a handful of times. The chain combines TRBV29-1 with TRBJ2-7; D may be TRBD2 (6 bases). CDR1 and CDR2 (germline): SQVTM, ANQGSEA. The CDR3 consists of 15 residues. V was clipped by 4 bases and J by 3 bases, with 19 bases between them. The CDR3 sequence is CSVAPRLATHYEQYF. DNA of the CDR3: TGCAGCGTTGCCCCGCGGCTAGCGACCCACTACGAGCAGTACTTC.

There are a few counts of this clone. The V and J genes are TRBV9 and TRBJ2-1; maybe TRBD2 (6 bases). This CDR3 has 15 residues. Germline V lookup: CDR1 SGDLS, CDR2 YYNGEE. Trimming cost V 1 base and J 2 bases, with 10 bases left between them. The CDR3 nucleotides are TGTGCCAGCAGCGTATTCGGGAGTCCCTACAATGAGCAGTTCTTC. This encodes CASSVFGSPYNEQFF.